The rows below give T cell receptor beta chains drawn from one sample of a study of CD8+ T cells in alopecia areata. TCRdb keeps only in-frame clones here, not all; method: immunoSEQ multiplex PCR. This table holds about 180,000 clones, about half found once. The source was CD8+ T cells sorted from blood, collected between weeks 51 and 54, from a patient treated with tofacitinib. These receptors all stem from a human donor with alopecia areata. Each CDR3 is given with its conserved first and last residue. Each record gives: J gene, V gene, clone size, D gene, CDR3 DNA, CDR3 protein. A D gene is named only where the DNA matches it firmly. Size values are once, few and many counts, or a class for expanded clones, and some rows have none.

J: TRBJ2-1
V: TRBV6-5
size: few
D: NA
DNA: TGTGCCAGCAGCCAACCCCTAGGCGCGAATGAGCAGTTCTTC
CDR3: CASSQPLGANEQFF

J: TRBJ1-1
V: TRBV30
size: NA
D: TRBD1
DNA: TGTGCCTGGGCGACAGGGGTCACTGAAGCTTTCTTT
CDR3: CAWATGVTEAFF

J: TRBJ1-1
V: TRBV19
size: few
D: NA
DNA: TGTGCCAGTAGTAACGGGGCGGCTGAAGCTTTCTTT
CDR3: CASSNGAAEAFF

J: TRBJ1-6
V: TRBV5-4
size: NA
D: NA
DNA: TGTGCCAGCAGCCTGGACTTGGGGGCGGGTTCACCCCTCCACTTT
CDR3: CASSLDLGAGSPLHF

J: TRBJ1-6
V: TRBV7-2
size: few
D: TRBD1
DNA: TGTGCCAGCAGCTTAGCCCGCCGGACAGGGGGCGGTTCACCCCTCCACTTT
CDR3: CASSLARRTGGGSPLHF

J: TRBJ2-7
V: TRBV29-1
size: few
D: NA
DNA: TGCAGCGTTGAGACAGTTGTGGCAGGCGTCTCCTACGAGCAGTACTTC
CDR3: CSVETVVAGVSYEQYF

J: TRBJ1-2
V: TRBV4-1
size: NA
D: TRBD1
DNA: TGCGCCAGCAGGAACGAACAGGGGGCGCGAAATTATGGCTACACCTTC
CDR3: CASRNEQGARNYGYTF

J: TRBJ1-5
V: TRBV4-1
size: NA
D: NA
DNA: TGCGCCAGCAGCCAAGGAGGAGGGAGTAATCAGCCCCAGCATTTT
CDR3: CASSQGGGSNQPQHF

J: TRBJ2-7
V: TRBV7-3
size: NA
D: NA
DNA: TGTGCCAGCAGCTTAGACAGTAACTACGAGCAGTACTTC
CDR3: CASSLDSNYEQYF

J: TRBJ2-3
V: TRBV5-6
size: NA
D: TRBD2
DNA: TGTGCCAGCAGCCTCGGACTAGCGGGGGGGAGCACAGATACGCAGTATTTT
CDR3: CASSLGLAGGSTDTQYF

J: TRBJ1-5
V: TRBV30
size: NA
D: NA
DNA: TGTGCCTGGAGTGTCCAGGGTGACCAGCCCCAGCATTTT
CDR3: CAWSVQGDQPQHF

J: TRBJ2-7
V: TRBV27
size: NA
D: NA
DNA: TGTGCCAGCAGCAGCGGAAGCTCCTACGAGCAGTACTTC
CDR3: CASSSGSSYEQYF

J: TRBJ2-7
V: TRBV5-6
size: few
D: TRBD1
DNA: TGTGCCAGCAGTTCGACAGGGACCTACGAGCAGTACTTC
CDR3: CASSSTGTYEQYF

J: TRBJ2-2
V: TRBV7-9
size: few
D: NA
DNA: TGTGCCAGCAGCTCCCTAGACACCGGGGAGCTGTTTTTT
CDR3: CASSSLDTGELFF

J: TRBJ1-2
V: TRBV7-9
size: few
D: TRBD1
DNA: TGTGCCAGCAGCATGGGACAGGGGTATGGCTACACCTTC
CDR3: CASSMGQGYGYTF

J: TRBJ1-1
V: TRBV6-5
size: NA
D: NA
DNA: TGTGCCAGCAGTTATGGGGGGCTTGGGGACACTGAAGCTTTCTTT
CDR3: CASSYGGLGDTEAFF

J: TRBJ2-7
V: TRBV6-6
size: NA
D: NA
DNA: TGTGCCAGCAGTTACTATGACAGTTCCTACGAGCAGTACTTC
CDR3: CASSYYDSSYEQYF

J: TRBJ1-1
V: TRBV29-1
size: NA
D: TRBD1
DNA: TGCAGCGCCTTGACAGGGGGTACTGAAGCTTTCTTT
CDR3: CSALTGGTEAFF